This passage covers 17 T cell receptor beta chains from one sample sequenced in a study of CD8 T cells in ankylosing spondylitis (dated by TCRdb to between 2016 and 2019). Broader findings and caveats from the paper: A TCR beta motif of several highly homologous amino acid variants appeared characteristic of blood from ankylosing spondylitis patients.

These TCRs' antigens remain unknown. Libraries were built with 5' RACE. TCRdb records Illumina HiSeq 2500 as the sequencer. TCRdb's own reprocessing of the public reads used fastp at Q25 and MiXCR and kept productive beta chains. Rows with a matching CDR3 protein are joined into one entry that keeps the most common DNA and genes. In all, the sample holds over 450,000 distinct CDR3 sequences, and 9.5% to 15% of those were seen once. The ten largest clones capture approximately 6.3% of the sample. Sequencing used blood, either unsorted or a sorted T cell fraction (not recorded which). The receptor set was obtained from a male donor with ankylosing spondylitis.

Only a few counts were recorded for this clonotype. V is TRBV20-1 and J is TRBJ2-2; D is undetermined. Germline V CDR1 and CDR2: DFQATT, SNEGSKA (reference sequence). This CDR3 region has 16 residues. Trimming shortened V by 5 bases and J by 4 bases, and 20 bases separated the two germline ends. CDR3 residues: CSASSDSTRSTGELFF. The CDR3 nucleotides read TGCAGTGCTTCCTCTGACTCCACTCGCAGCACCGGGGAGCTGTTTTTT.

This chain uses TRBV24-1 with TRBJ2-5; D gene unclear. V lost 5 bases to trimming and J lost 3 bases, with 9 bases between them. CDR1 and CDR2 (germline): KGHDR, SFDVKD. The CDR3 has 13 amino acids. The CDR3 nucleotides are TGTGCCACCAGTGTAGGTTTCGAAGAGACCCAGTACTTC. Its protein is CATSVGFEETQYF.

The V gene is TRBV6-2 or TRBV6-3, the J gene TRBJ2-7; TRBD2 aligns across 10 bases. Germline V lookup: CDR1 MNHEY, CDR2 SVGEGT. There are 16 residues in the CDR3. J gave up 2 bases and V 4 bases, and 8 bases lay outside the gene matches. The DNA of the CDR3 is TGTGCCAGCAGTTCCGCTAGCGGGGGTGGAACCTACGAGCAGTACTTC. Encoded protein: CASSSASGGGTYEQYF.

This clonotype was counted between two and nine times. Here the CDR3 DNA reads TGTGCCAGCAGCCCCCGTGGACGACTGAACACTGAAGCTTTCTTT. Protein sequence: CASSPRGRLNTEAFF. The chain couples TRBV5-6 to TRBJ1-1, with D hard to call. The CDR3 loop spans 15 amino acids. Germline-derived CDR1 and CDR2 are SGHDT and YYEEEE. Trimming shortened V by 4 bases and J by 0 bases, and 13 bases separated the two germline ends.

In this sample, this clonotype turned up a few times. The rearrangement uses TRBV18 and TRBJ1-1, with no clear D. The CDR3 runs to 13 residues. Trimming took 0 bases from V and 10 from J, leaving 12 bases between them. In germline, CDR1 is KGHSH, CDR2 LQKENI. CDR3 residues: CASSPPGGVGAFF. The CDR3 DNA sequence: TGTGCCAGCTCACCACCGGGAGGAGTTGGAGCTTTCTTT. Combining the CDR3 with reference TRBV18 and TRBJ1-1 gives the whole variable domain NAGVMQNPRHLVRRRGQEARLRCSPMKGHSHVYWYRQLPEEGLKFMVYLQKENIIDESGMPKERFSAEFPKEGPSILRIQQVVRGDSAAYFCASSPPGGVGAFFGQGTRLTVV.

CDR3 sequence: CASSSRDREGLYGYTF. For the CDR3, the DNA is TGTGCCAGCAGCTCCCGGGACAGGGAAGGTCTTTATGGCTACACCTTC. The chain combines TRBV7-9 with TRBJ1-2, with 9 bases that match TRBD1. V was pared by 4 bases and J by 5 bases, with 11 bases of the junction left unmatched. This CDR3 has 16 amino acids. Germline V gene sequence: CDR1 SEHNR, CDR2 FQNEAQ (reference sequence).

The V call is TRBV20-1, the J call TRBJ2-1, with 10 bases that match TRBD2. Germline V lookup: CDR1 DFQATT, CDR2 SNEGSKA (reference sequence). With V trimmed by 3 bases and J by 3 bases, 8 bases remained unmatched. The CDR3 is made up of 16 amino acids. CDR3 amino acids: CSASPLAGADYNEQFF. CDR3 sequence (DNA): TGCAGTGCTAGCCCCCTAGCGGGAGCAGACTACAATGAGCAGTTCTTC.

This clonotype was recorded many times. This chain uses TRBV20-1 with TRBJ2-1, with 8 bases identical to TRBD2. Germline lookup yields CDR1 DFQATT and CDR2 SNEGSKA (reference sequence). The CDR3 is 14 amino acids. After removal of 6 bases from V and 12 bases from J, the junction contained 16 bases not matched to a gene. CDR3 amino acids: CSAIPPVAGSVQFF. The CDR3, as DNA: TGCAGTGCAATCCCCCCGGTAGCGGGAAGTGTGCAGTTCTTC.

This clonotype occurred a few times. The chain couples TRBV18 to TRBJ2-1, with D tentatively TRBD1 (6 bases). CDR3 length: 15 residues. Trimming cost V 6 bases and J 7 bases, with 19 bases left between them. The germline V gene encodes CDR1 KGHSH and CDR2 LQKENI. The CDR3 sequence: CASSPRSGRGNEQFF. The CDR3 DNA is TGTGCCAGCTCGCCGAGGAGCGGCAGGGGTAATGAGCAGTTCTTC.

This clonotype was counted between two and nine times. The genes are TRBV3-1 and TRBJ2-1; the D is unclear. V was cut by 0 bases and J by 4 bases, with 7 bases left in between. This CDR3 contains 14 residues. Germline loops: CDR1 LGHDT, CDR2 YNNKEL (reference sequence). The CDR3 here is CASSQDAGYNEQFF. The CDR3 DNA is TGTGCCAGCAGCCAAGACGCAGGATACAATGAGCAGTTCTTC.

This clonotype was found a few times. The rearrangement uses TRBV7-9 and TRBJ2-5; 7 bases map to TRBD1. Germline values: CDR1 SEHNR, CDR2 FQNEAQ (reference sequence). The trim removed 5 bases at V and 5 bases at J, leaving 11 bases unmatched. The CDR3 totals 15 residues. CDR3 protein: CASSPFRGGEETQYF. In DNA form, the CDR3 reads TGTGCCAGCAGCCCTTTCAGAGGGGGCGAGGAGACCCAGTACTTC.

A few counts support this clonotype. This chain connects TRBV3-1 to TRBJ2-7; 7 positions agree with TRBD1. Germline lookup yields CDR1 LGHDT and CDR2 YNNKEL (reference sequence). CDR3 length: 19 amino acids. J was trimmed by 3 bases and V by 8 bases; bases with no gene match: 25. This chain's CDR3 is CASPGVPFSRRDSSYEQYV. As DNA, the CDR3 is TGTGCCAGCCCTGGTGTCCCCTTTTCGAGACGGGACAGCAGCTACGAGCAGTACGTC.

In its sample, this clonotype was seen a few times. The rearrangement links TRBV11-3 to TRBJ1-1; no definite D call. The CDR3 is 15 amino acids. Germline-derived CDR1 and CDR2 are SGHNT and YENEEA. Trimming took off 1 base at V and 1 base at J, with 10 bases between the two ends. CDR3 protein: CASSLGGGPNTEAFF. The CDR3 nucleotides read TGTGCCAGCAGCTTAGGCGGTGGTCCGAACACTGAAGCTTTCTTT.

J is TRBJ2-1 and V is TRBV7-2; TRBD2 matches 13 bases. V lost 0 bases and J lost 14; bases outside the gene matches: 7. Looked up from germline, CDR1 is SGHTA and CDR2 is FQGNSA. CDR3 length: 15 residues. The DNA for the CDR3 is TGTGCCAGCAGCTTAGCCGGACTAGCGGGAGAGGTGAAGTTCTTC. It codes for CASSLAGLAGEVKFF.

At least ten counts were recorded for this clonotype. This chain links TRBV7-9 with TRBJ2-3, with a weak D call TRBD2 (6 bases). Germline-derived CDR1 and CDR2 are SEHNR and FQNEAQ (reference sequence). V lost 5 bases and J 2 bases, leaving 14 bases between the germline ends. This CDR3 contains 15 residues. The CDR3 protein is CASSQEGYHTDTQYF. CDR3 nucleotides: TGTGCCAGCAGCCAGGAGGGGTACCACACAGATACGCAGTATTTT. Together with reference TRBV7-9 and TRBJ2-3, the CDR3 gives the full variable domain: DTGVSQNPRHKITKRGQNVTFRCDPISEHNRLYWYRQTLGQGPEFLTYFQNEAQLEKSRLLSDRFSAERPKGSFSTLEIQRTEQGDSAMYLCASSQEGYHTDTQYFGPGTRLTVL.

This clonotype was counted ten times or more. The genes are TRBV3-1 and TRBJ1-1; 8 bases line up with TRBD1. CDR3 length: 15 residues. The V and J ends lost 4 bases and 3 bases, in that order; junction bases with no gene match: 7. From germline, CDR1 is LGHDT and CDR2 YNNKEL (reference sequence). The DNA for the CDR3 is TGTGCCAGCAGCCTGACAGGGGAAGGGTACACTGAAGCTTTCTTT. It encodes CASSLTGEGYTEAFF.

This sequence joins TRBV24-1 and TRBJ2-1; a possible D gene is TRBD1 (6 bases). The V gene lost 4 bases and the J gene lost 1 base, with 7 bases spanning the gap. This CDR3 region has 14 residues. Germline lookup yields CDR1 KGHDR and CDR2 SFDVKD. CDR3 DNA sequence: TGTGCCACCAGTGAGGACAGTTCCTACAATGAGCAGTTCTTC. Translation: CATSEDSSYNEQFF.